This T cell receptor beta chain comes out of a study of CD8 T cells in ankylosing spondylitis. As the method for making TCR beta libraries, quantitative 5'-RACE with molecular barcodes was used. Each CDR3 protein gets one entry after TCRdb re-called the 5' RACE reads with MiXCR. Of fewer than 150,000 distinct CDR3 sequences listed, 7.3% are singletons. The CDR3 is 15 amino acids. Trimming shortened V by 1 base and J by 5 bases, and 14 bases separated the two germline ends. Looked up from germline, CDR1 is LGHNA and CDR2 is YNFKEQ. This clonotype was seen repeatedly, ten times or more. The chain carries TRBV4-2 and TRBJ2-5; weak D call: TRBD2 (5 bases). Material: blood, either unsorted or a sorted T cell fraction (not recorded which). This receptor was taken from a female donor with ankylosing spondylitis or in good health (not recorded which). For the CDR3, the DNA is TGTGCCAGCAGCCAAGGAAACGGGGATCTGGAGACCCAGTACTTC. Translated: CASSQGNGDLETQYF.